These 28 T cell receptor beta chains originate from one sample sequenced in a study of T cell responses to AZD1222 COVID-19 vaccine. Measured with immunoSEQ multiplex PCR; TCRdb has only the in-frame clones, and not every one. Among more than 95,000 clones listed, roughly 82% were seen once. This specimen was peripheral blood, taken on day 0 of AZD1222 vaccination. The receptors originated from an adult in good health.

The chain carries TRBV7-8 and TRBJ1-1; no firm D call. V gave up 2 bases and J gave up 1 base, with 14 bases separating them. Germline assignment: CDR1 SGHVS and CDR2 FQNEAQ. This CDR3 contains 16 residues. CDR3 in DNA: TGTGCCAGCAGCTTATCGTCAGGTCGGCGGAACACTGAAGCTTTCTTT. It encodes CASSLSSGRRNTEAFF.

J is TRBJ1-2 and V is TRBV5-5, with D possibly matching TRBD1 (5 bases). CDR1 and CDR2 from the germline V gene are SGHKS and YYEKEE (reference sequence). V lost 4 bases and J 3 bases, leaving 19 bases between the germline ends. This CDR3 contains 16 residues. CDR3 sequence reads: CASSQSLGTDYYGYTF. The CDR3, as DNA: TGTGCCAGCAGCCAATCCCTCGGGACGGATTACTATGGCTACACCTTC.

V usage is TRBV18 and J usage is TRBJ2-2; 10 bases map to TRBD1. Germline-derived CDR1 and CDR2 are KGHSH and LQKENI. The length of the CDR3 is 15 residues. V lost 4 bases and J lost 6; bases outside the gene matches: 5. CDR3 in DNA: TGTGCCAGCTCACTACCGGGACAGGGGTCCGGGGAGCTGTTTTTT. It is translated as CASSLPGQGSGELFF.

The rearrangement links TRBV12-3 or TRBV12-4 to TRBJ2-1; no clear D. The CDR3 sequence is 13 residues long. Trimming took 6 bases from V and 4 from J, leaving 10 bases between them. CDR3 in amino acids: CASRKGFYNEQFF. The DNA for the CDR3 is TGTGCCAGCAGAAAGGGCTTTTACAATGAGCAGTTCTTC.

The V and J genes are TRBV9 and TRBJ2-3; D gene uncertain. CDR1 is SGDLS and CDR2 is YYNGEE in the germline V gene. The V and J ends lost 4 bases and 6 bases respectively, with 9 bases between them. The CDR3 spans 12 residues. CDR3 protein: CASSSIGDTQYF. The CDR3 DNA is TGTGCCAGCAGCTCCATAGGGGATACGCAGTATTTT.

J is TRBJ2-5 and V is TRBV9; possible D gene TRBD2, 5 bases. CDR3 length equals 13 residues. Trimming left V 3 bases short and J 7 bases short, with 13 bases between. Germline V gene data show CDR1 as SGDLS and CDR2 as YYNGEE. The CDR3 DNA reads as TGTGCCAGCAGCGCCCCCATCGGAGGGACCCAGTACTTC. Translated, it gives CASSAPIGGTQYF.

V gene TRBV12-3 or TRBV12-4 combines with J gene TRBJ1-5, with unresolved D. V shed 2 bases and J shed 3 bases, with 2 bases lying between them. This CDR3 has 12 residues. In nucleotides, the CDR3 is TGTGCCAGCAGTTTAAACAATCAGCCCCAGCATTTT. Translation gives CASSLNNQPQHF.

The rearrangement uses TRBV10-2 and TRBJ1-2; the D gene is possibly TRBD1 (5 bases). The CDR3 runs to 14 residues. Trimming left V 6 bases short and J 2 bases short, with 13 bases between. CDR1 WSHSY and CDR2 SAAADI come from the germline V gene. Here the CDR3 DNA reads TGCGCCAGCAGGTTGCAATCAGGGAACTATGGCTACACCTTC. Its translation: CASRLQSGNYGYTF.

J is TRBJ1-5 and V is TRBV15, with 9 bases that match TRBD1. The CDR3 is 15 amino acids. Germline CDR1 LNHNV, CDR2 YYDKDF (reference sequence). V dropped 6 bases and J dropped 6; count of bases not matched to a gene: 9. CDR3 residues: CATRAGTGLAQPQHF. In DNA, the CDR3 is TGTGCCACCAGGGCCGGGACAGGGTTGGCTCAGCCCCAGCATTTT.

The chain combines TRBV9 with TRBJ2-6; D is perhaps TRBD2 (5 bases). Trimming cost V 0 bases and J 0 bases, with 7 bases left between them. Per the germline V gene, CDR1 is SGDLS and CDR2 is YYNGEE. The CDR3 consists of 16 residues. CDR3: CASSVGGVSGANVLTF. Here the CDR3 DNA reads TGTGCCAGCAGCGTAGGGGGAGTCTCTGGGGCCAACGTCCTGACTTTC.

This clone was seen just once. The CDR3 spells CASSSDRSPFSSGNTIYF. CDR3 bases: TGTGCCAGCAGCTCGGACAGGTCCCCTTTCTCGTCGGGAAACACCATATATTTT. The rearrangement joins TRBV7-9 to TRBJ1-3; 7 bases align to TRBD1. Trimming cost V 4 bases and J 4 bases; bases outside gene matches: 16. CDR3 length: 18 amino acids. Looked up from germline, CDR1 is SEHNR and CDR2 is FQNEAQ (reference sequence). Together with reference TRBV7-9 and TRBJ1-3, the CDR3 gives the full variable domain: DTGVSQNPRHKITKRGQNVTFRCDPISEHNRLYWYRQTLGQGPEFLTYFQNEAQLEKSRLLSDRFSAERPKGSFSTLEIQRTEQGDSAMYLCASSSDRSPFSSGNTIYFGEGSWLTVV.

The chain recombines TRBV2 with TRBJ1-2; D gene ambiguous. CDR1 SNHLY and CDR2 FYNNEI come from the germline V gene. Trimming took 3 bases from V and 4 from J, leaving 9 bases between them. This CDR3 contains 13 residues. The CDR3 DNA sequence: TGTGCCAGCAGTGAGGGTCATTCCTATGGCTACACCTTC. This encodes CASSEGHSYGYTF.

The rearrangement joins TRBV18 to TRBJ2-3; 9 bases line up with TRBD2. The CDR3 is 15 residues long. The germline V gene has CDR1 KGHSH and CDR2 LQKENI. Germline trimming cut 3 bases from V and 1 base from J; bases unmatched to any gene: 2. The CDR3 coding sequence is TGTGCCAGCTCACCCGCGGGGGGGCGCACAGATACGCAGTATTTT. This translates into CASSPAGGRTDTQYF.

The chain links TRBV12-3 or TRBV12-4 to TRBJ2-3; D is ambiguous. V gave up 7 bases and J gave up 4 bases, with 6 bases separating them. CDR3 length: 11 residues. CDR3 sequence: CASTGSDTQYF. Here the CDR3 DNA reads TGTGCCAGCACCGGTTCAGATACGCAGTATTTT.

The gene calls are TRBV2 and TRBJ1-6; 8 bases are shared with TRBD1. The CDR3 contains 15 residues. The germline gives CDR1 SNHLY, CDR2 FYNNEI. V trimming: 1 base; J trimming: 13 bases; junction bases outside the gene matches: 9. This CDR3 reads CASSEDRTGRAPLHF. The CDR3 DNA reads as TGTGCCAGCAGTGAAGATCGGACAGGGAGGGCCCCCCTCCACTTT. Drawing the rest from reference TRBV2 and TRBJ1-6, the complete variable domain is EPEVTQTPSHQVTQMGQEVILRCVPISNHLYFYWYRQILGQKVEFLVSFYNNEISEKSEIFDDQFSVERPDGSNFTLKIRSTKLEDSAMYFCASSEDRTGRAPLHFGNGTRLTVT.

This clone occurred once. The CDR3 DNA sequence: TGTGCCAGCAGCACCACTCCCGGGACAGGGGTCGGCTACACCTTC. Protein product: CASSTTPGTGVGYTF. The chain joins TRBV13 to TRBJ1-2; 10 bases agree with TRBD1. The V gene end was trimmed by 5 bases and the J gene end by 8 bases; junction bases not matched to a gene: 11. Germline loops: CDR1 PRHDT, CDR2 FYEKMQ (reference sequence). The CDR3 is 15 residues long.

This clone has just a few counts. This chain connects TRBV11-2 to TRBJ2-7, with 10 bases that match TRBD2. The CDR3 spans 16 residues. Per germline, CDR1 SGHAT and CDR2 FQNNGV. V shed 9 bases, J shed 3 bases, and the junction held 14 bases outside the gene matches. The CDR3, as DNA: TGTGCCAGGTCTGTCAGCGGGGGGGACGACCTCTACGAGCAGTACTTC. Translating it yields CARSVSGGDDLYEQYF.

The chain recombines TRBV19 with TRBJ1-3; D is ambiguous. This CDR3 comprises 11 residues. Per the germline V gene, CDR1 is LNHDA and CDR2 is SQIVND (reference sequence). V was pared by 6 bases and J by 4 bases, with 4 bases between. The CDR3 nucleotides are TGTGCCAGTAGGGACGGAAACACCATATATTTT. Its protein product is CASRDGNTIYF. The full variable domain, rest sourced from reference TRBV19 and TRBJ1-3, is DGGITQSPKYLFRKEGQNVTLSCEQNLNHDAMYWYRQDPGQGLRLIYYSQIVNDFQKGDIAEGYSVSREKKESFPLTVTSAQKNPTAFYLCASRDGNTIYFGEGSWLTVV.

This clone was observed once. The chain couples TRBV19 to TRBJ2-5, with D tentatively TRBD2 (6 bases). Trimming left V 5 bases short and J 5 bases short, with 15 bases between. CDR3 length: 14 amino acids. CDR1 is LNHDA and CDR2 is SQIVND in the germline V gene (reference sequence). The CDR3 loop reads CASSLTGGWETQYF. The DNA for the CDR3 is TGTGCCAGTAGTCTTACCGGGGGTTGGGAGACCCAGTACTTC. Full variable domain (outside the CDR3, taken from reference TRBV19 and TRBJ2-5): DGGITQSPKYLFRKEGQNVTLSCEQNLNHDAMYWYRQDPGQGLRLIYYSQIVNDFQKGDIAEGYSVSREKKESFPLTVTSAQKNPTAFYLCASSLTGGWETQYFGPGTRLLVL.

The chain has TRBV5-6 and TRBJ1-4; a possible D gene is TRBD1 (6 bases). CDR1 is SGHDT and CDR2 is YYEEEE in the germline V gene. Trimming took off 3 bases at V and 0 bases at J, with 9 bases between the two ends. This CDR3 has 15 residues. The CDR3 reads CASSYPGATNEKLFF. CDR3 sequence (DNA): TGTGCCAGCAGCTACCCAGGGGCAACTAATGAAAAACTGTTTTTT.

J is TRBJ1-5 and V is TRBV5-4; D possibly corresponds to TRBD1 (6 bases). V was trimmed by 0 bases and J by 3 bases, leaving 13 bases between them. This CDR3 contains 16 residues. Germline V lookup: CDR1 SGHNT, CDR2 YYREEE (reference sequence). The CDR3 here is CASSLGSRGDNQPQHF. CDR3 nucleotides: TGTGCCAGCAGCTTGGGGAGCAGGGGTGACAATCAGCCCCAGCATTTT.

V gene TRBV15 combines with J gene TRBJ2-5, with TRBD1 as a possible D gene (5 bases). V shed 3 bases and J shed 1 base, with 9 bases lying between them. The CDR3 covers 14 residues. Germline V CDR1 and CDR2: LNHNV, YYDKDF (reference sequence). CDR3: CATSRAGSQETQYF. As DNA, the CDR3 is TGTGCCACCAGCAGGGCAGGGTCCCAAGAGACCCAGTACTTC.

The genes are TRBV6-5 and TRBJ2-7, with 12 nucleotides matching TRBD1. This CDR3 is built from 14 residues. V trimming: 4 bases; J trimming: 6 bases; junction bases outside the gene matches: 4. Germline CDR1 and CDR2: MNHEY and SVGAGI. The CDR3: CASSWGQGAGEQYF. The CDR3 nucleotides read TGTGCCAGCAGTTGGGGACAGGGGGCTGGCGAGCAGTACTTC.

This clone appeared a few times. The chain recombines TRBV21-1 with TRBJ1-3; the table's D call TRBD1 went unverified against the DNA. TRBV21-1 is termed a pseudogene. This CDR3 contains 21 residues. CDR3 coding DNA: TGTGCCAGCAGCAAAGCGCTCTTGGAGCCGGATCGACAACAGGGGGCTAACACCATATATTTT. The encoded protein is CASSKALLEPDRQQGANTIYF.

The V gene is TRBV5-1, the J gene TRBJ2-1; 7 nucleotides line up with TRBD2. In germline, CDR1 is SGHRS, CDR2 YFSETQ. V trimming: 0 bases; J trimming: 9 bases; junction bases outside the gene matches: 6. The CDR3 length is 14 residues. CDR3 protein: CASSLGDYPPEQFF. The CDR3 DNA reads TGCGCCAGCAGCTTGGGGGACTACCCCCCTGAGCAGTTCTTC.

This chain uses TRBV27 with TRBJ1-1; D uncertain. This CDR3 spans 17 amino acids. Trimming cost V 5 bases and J 3 bases, with 22 bases left between them. Looked up from germline, CDR1 is MNHEY and CDR2 is SMNVEV (reference sequence). The CDR3 coding sequence is TGTGCCAGCAGTCGGCAAGGGTTTAATTTCGGTGACACTGAAGCTTTCTTT. Protein: CASSRQGFNFGDTEAFF.

The chain joins TRBV6-5 to TRBJ2-2; D is perhaps TRBD2 (5 bases). Germline V lookup: CDR1 MNHEY, CDR2 SVGAGI. This CDR3 is built from 14 residues. Trimming removed 6 bases from V and 7 bases from J, with 15 bases in between. The chain's CDR3 is CASRPPGIFGELFF. In DNA, the CDR3 is TGTGCCAGCAGACCTCCCGGGATCTTCGGGGAGCTGTTTTTT.

The chain joins TRBV10-3 to TRBJ1-1, with TRBD1 as a possible D gene (6 bases). The germline V and J ends were trimmed by 3 bases and 11 bases, with 31 bases remaining between them. CDR3 length equals 18 residues. Germline V gene sequence: CDR1 ENHRY, CDR2 SYGVKD. CDR3 loop: CAISEARGEGRGKRMAFF. In DNA, the CDR3 is TGTGCCATCAGTGAAGCCCGGGGAGAGGGCAGGGGTAAGAGGATGGCTTTCTTT.